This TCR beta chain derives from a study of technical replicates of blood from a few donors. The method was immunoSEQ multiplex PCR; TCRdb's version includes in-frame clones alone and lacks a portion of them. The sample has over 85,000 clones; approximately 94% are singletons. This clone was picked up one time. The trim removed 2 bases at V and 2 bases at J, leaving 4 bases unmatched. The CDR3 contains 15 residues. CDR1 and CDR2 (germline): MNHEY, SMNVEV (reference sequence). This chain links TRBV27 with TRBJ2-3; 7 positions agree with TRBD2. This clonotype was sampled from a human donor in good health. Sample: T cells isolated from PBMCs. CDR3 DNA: TGTGCCAGCAGTTTAGCGGGAGTTGCCACAGATACGCAGTATTTT. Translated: CASSLAGVATDTQYF.